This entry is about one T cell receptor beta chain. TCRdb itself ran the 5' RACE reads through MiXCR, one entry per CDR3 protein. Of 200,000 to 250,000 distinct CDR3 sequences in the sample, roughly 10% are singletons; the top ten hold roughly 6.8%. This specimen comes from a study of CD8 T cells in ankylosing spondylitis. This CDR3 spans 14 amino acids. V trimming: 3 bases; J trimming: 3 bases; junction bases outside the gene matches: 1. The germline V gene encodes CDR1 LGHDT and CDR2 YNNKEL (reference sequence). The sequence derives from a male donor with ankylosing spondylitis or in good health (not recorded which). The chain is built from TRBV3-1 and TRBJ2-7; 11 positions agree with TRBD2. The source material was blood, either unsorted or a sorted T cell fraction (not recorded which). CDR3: CASSQTSGIYEQYF. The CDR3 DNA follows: TGTGCCAGCAGCCAGACTAGCGGGATCTACGAGCAGTACTTC.